The 18 T cell receptor beta chains reported below all come from one sample, sequenced in a study of human T cells and chemical hapten exposure. The time point was: patch test 3, about 24 weeks after DPC sensitization. The treatment denotes: therapeutic diphenylcyclopropenone sensitization with weekly scalp DPC. TCRdb ran MiXCR on the RACE reads and lists one entry per CDR3 protein. Among 75,000 to 90,000 distinct CDR3 sequences listed, 11% were seen once. The sample was whole blood, taken in connection with sensitization to the hapten diphenylcyclopropenone (DPC). Receptor source: a woman between 45 and 65 years old with alopecia areata. Some clones in this sample may be carry-over from other donors' samples.

The table lists this clonotype with many counts. The rearrangement joins TRBV5-1 to TRBJ2-5, with D perhaps TRBD2 (5 bases). The V end lost 0 bases, the J end lost 5 bases, and 11 bases lay between the germline ends. This CDR3 is built from 14 residues. Germline assignment: CDR1 SGHRS and CDR2 YFSETQ. The CDR3 protein is CASSLEGGLETQYF. As DNA, the CDR3 is TGCGCCAGCAGCTTGGAGGGCGGGTTGGAGACCCAGTACTTC.

This clonotype was counted between two and nine times. The gene calls are TRBV19 and TRBJ2-1, with 10 bases matching TRBD1. The J segment lost 8 bases and the V segment lost 0 bases, leaving 10 bases of the junction unmatched. CDR1 is LNHDA and CDR2 is SQIVND in the germline V gene (reference sequence). CDR3 length: 17 residues. The CDR3 region is CASSIESPRTGGHEQFF. CDR3 coding DNA: TGTGCCAGTAGTATAGAATCGCCCAGGACAGGGGGTCATGAGCAGTTCTTC.

Only a few counts were recorded for this clonotype. The gene calls are TRBV28 and TRBJ2-7, with 11 nucleotides matching TRBD1. J was trimmed by 4 bases and V by 3 bases; bases with no gene match: 5. Per the germline V gene, CDR1 is MDHEN and CDR2 is SYDVKM. This CDR3 is built from 15 residues. CDR3 in DNA: TGTGCCAGCAGTTTTACCGGGACAGGGGGGTACGAGCAGTACTTC. Its protein product is CASSFTGTGGYEQYF.

This clonotype came up a few times. V usage is TRBV2 and J usage is TRBJ2-1, with 10 nucleotides matching TRBD2. This CDR3 has 13 amino acids. V shed 7 bases, J shed 13 bases, and the junction held 10 bases outside the gene matches. Looked up from germline, CDR1 is SNHLY and CDR2 is FYNNEI. The CDR3 region is CASTRTSGSLQFF. The CDR3 bases are TGTGCCAGCACCCGGACTAGCGGATCTCTACAGTTCTTC.

J is TRBJ1-1 and V is TRBV27; TRBD1 aligns across 7 bases. This CDR3 is built from 15 residues. Germline V gene lookup returns CDR1 MNHEY and CDR2 SMNVEV (reference sequence). The V gene end was trimmed by 4 bases and the J gene end by 0 bases; junction bases not matched to a gene: 5. The CDR3: CASSSGQHMNTEAFF. The DNA for the CDR3 is TGTGCCAGCAGTTCGGGACAGCACATGAACACTGAAGCTTTCTTT.

This clonotype was seen more than once but under ten times. This chain joins TRBV29-1 and TRBJ2-6; a possible D gene is TRBD1 (5 bases). CDR1 and CDR2 (germline): SQVTM, ANQGSEA. V shed 4 bases and J shed 2 bases, with 9 bases lying between them. The CDR3 totals 14 residues. The CDR3 reads CSVAEGAGANVLTF. The CDR3 DNA sequence: TGCAGCGTTGCAGAAGGGGCTGGGGCCAACGTCCTGACTTTC.

This chain links TRBV7-2 with TRBJ2-1, with 8 bases lining up with TRBD2. The CDR3 covers 15 residues. Trimming at V came to 1 base and at J to 4 bases, leaving 3 bases not matched to a gene. Germline CDR1 and CDR2: SGHTA and FQGNSA. Here the CDR3 reads CASSLGGTSYNEQFF. As DNA, the CDR3 is TGTGCCAGCAGCTTAGGTGGGACTAGTTACAATGAGCAGTTCTTC.

In this sample, this clonotype turned up a few times. CDR3 sequence reads: CASSLNRQGAGELFF. The CDR3 DNA reads TGTGCCAGCAGCTTAAACCGACAGGGGGCCGGGGAGCTGTTTTTT. The V gene is TRBV7-3, the J gene TRBJ2-2; 9 nucleotides agree with TRBD1. CDR1 is SGHTA and CDR2 is FQGTGA in the germline V gene. The CDR3 runs 15 residues. V was clipped by 1 base and J by 6 bases; unmatched bases: 3.

This clonotype was picked up a small number of times. This chain uses TRBV7-9 with TRBJ1-5; D perhaps matches TRBD1 (6 bases). The CDR3 sequence is 15 residues long. Germline assignment: CDR1 SEHNR and CDR2 FQNEAQ (reference sequence). Trimming removed 4 bases at V and 3 bases at J, with 13 bases between. CDR3 loop: CASSSRGGPNQPQHF. CDR3 DNA: TGTGCCAGCAGCTCTAGAGGGGGGCCCAATCAGCCCCAGCATTTT.

This clonotype was detected many times. The chain has TRBV6-2 or TRBV6-3 and TRBJ2-7, with a weak D call TRBD1 (6 bases). Germline assignment: CDR1 MNHEY and CDR2 SVGEGT. Trimming took off 5 bases at V and 7 bases at J, with 9 bases between the two ends. The CDR3 sequence is 11 residues long. CDR3 DNA: TGTGCCAGCAGTGACAGGAGTGAGCAGTACTTC. Its protein is CASSDRSEQYF.

The chain links TRBV6-1 to TRBJ2-1, with D perhaps matching TRBD1 (6 bases). The CDR3 totals 13 residues. CDR1 is MNHNS and CDR2 is SASEGT in the germline V gene. V was pared by 10 bases and J by 9 bases, with 19 bases between. The CDR3 DNA sequence: TGTGCCACCCGGACAGTCGCGATAGGTGAGCAGTTCTTC. Amino acids: CATRTVAIGEQFF.

This clonotype was seen many times. The V gene is TRBV18, the J gene TRBJ1-2; D is undetermined. CDR1 is KGHSH, CDR2 LQKENI, per germline. The CDR3 extends over 13 amino acids. V lost 4 bases to trimming and J lost 3 bases, with 9 bases between them. The CDR3 reads CASSRREDYGYTF. CDR3 sequence (DNA): TGTGCCAGCTCACGCAGAGAGGACTATGGCTACACCTTC.

There are many counts of this clonotype. The rearrangement joins TRBV18 to TRBJ1-3; D unresolved. Trimming cost V 4 bases and J 2 bases, with 18 bases left between them. Germline V lookup: CDR1 KGHSH, CDR2 LQKENI. The CDR3 is 17 amino acids. This CDR3 reads CASSRDGRALTGNTIYF. The CDR3 DNA is TGTGCCAGCTCACGAGACGGACGGGCCCTTACTGGAAACACCATATATTTT.

The chain joins TRBV10-3 to TRBJ2-6; D tentatively reads TRBD1 or TRBD2 (5 bases each). CDR1 and CDR2 from the germline V gene are ENHRY and SYGVKD. The CDR3 runs 20 residues. Trimming pared 6 bases from V and 4 bases from J, leaving 28 bases between. The CDR3 reads CAIRGVDHSFPHSGANVLTF. Here the CDR3 DNA reads TGTGCCATCAGGGGGGTGGACCACTCATTTCCACATTCAGGGGCCAACGTCCTGACTTTC.

At least ten counts were recorded for this clonotype. V gene TRBV28 combines with J gene TRBJ2-3; TRBD1 aligns across 9 bases. CDR3 length: 16 amino acids. Germline assignment: CDR1 MDHEN and CDR2 SYDVKM. After removal of 4 bases from V and 2 bases from J, the junction contained 7 bases not matched to a gene. CDR3 amino acids: CASSYRTGAYTDTQYF. In DNA form, the CDR3 reads TGTGCCAGCAGTTACCGGACAGGGGCCTACACAGATACGCAGTATTTT.

In this sample, this clonotype turned up a few times. The V call is TRBV14, the J call TRBJ2-1, with 7 nucleotides matching TRBD2. Trimming removed 4 bases from V and 6 bases from J; junction bases left unmatched: 9. The CDR3 is made up of 15 amino acids. Germline CDR1 SGHDN, CDR2 FVKESK. For the CDR3, the DNA is TGTGCCAGCAGCCGGGGGGGAGGCCCCAGCAATGAGCAGTTCTTC. Its protein is CASSRGGGPSNEQFF.

As DNA, the CDR3 is TGTGCCAGCAGCACCGAAGGAGTCTACGAGCAGTACTTC. This encodes CASSTEGVYEQYF. J is TRBJ2-7 and V is TRBV9; D ambiguous. Per the germline V gene, CDR1 is SGDLS and CDR2 is YYNGEE. The CDR3 covers 13 residues. The V gene lost 4 bases and the J gene lost 3 bases, with 11 bases spanning the gap.

This clonotype was detected a few times. J is TRBJ2-5 and V is TRBV6-2 or TRBV6-3; the match to TRBD2 covers 7 bases. V lost 6 bases, J lost 3 bases, and 7 bases stayed unmatched. This CDR3 contains 14 residues. Germline loops: CDR1 MNHEY, CDR2 SVGEGT. In DNA form, the CDR3 reads TGTGCCAGCAGACTTGTGGGGAGGGAAGAGACCCAGTACTTC. Translated: CASRLVGREETQYF.